This TCR beta chain was captured by sequencing in a study of T cells after yellow fever vaccination. Study background: The authors prepared low-cell-number fractions using SMART-Seq v4 Ultra Low Input. Overall study results and limits: A large majority of primary-vaccination clones showed up again after the booster (96% CD4, around 88% CD8). Few clonotypes appeared in both CD4 and CD8 compartments.

Ten or more counts support this clonotype. Its antigen is unidentified. This CDR3 region has 12 residues. CDR1 DFQATT and CDR2 SNEGSKA come from the germline V gene (reference sequence). V was pared by 6 bases and J by 2 bases, with 8 bases between. TCR cDNA, made by 5'RACE template switching, carried an added universal primer site and UMIs. TCRdb re-called the 5' RACE reads through MiXCR, storing one row per CDR3 protein. Of over 110,000 distinct CDR3 sequences detected, about 8% appear once; the ten largest clones hold about 0.73%. Here the sequenced sample was CD4+ T cells sorted from PBMCs, taken 5 days after the yellow fever booster vaccination. The TCR was taken from a man younger than 45 who received the YFV17D yellow fever vaccine. This chain links TRBV20-1 with TRBJ1-5; D remains ambiguous. As DNA, the CDR3 is TGCAGTGCCCTGGCCGGCAATCAGCCCCAGCATTTT. Translated, it gives CSALAGNQPQHF.